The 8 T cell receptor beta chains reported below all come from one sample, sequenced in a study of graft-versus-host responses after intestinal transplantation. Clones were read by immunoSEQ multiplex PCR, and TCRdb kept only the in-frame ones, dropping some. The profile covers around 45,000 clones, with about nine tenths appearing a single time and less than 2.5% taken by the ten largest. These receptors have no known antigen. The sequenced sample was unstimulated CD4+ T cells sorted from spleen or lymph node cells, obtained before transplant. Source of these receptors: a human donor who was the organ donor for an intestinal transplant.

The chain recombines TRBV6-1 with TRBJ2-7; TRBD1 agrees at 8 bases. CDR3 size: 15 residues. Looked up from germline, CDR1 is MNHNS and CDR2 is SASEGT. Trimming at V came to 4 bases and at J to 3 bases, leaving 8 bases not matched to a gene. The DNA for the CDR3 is TGTGCCAGCAGTGTTGGACAGGGTGGATACTACGAGCAGTACTTC. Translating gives CASSVGQGGYYEQYF.

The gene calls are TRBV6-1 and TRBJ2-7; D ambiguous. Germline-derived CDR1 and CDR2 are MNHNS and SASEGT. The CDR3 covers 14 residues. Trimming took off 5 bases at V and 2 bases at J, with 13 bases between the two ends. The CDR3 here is CASSSGDLPYEQYF. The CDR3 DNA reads TGTGCCAGCAGTTCAGGCGATCTACCCTACGAGCAGTACTTC.

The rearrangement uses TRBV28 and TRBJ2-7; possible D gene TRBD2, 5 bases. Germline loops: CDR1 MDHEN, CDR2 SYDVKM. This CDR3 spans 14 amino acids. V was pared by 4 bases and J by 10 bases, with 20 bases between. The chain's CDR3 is CASSSRGDSTGQYF. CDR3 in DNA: TGTGCCAGCAGTTCCCGGGGAGACTCCACCGGCCAGTACTTC.

CDR3 region: CASSSAVDNEQFF. The CDR3 bases are TGCGCCAGCAGCTCCGCTGTGGACAATGAGCAGTTCTTC. The V gene is TRBV5-1, the J gene TRBJ2-1; D gene unclear. The V end lost 3 bases, the J end lost 5 bases, and 9 bases lay between the germline ends. In germline, CDR1 is SGHRS, CDR2 YFSETQ. The CDR3 runs 13 residues. Full variable domain (remainder filled in from reference TRBV5-1 and TRBJ2-1): KAGVTQTPRYLIKTRGQQVTLSCSPISGHRSVSWYQQTPGQGLQFLFEYFSETQRNKGNFPGRFSGRQFSNSRSEMNVSTLELGDSALYLCASSSAVDNEQFFGPGTRLTVL.

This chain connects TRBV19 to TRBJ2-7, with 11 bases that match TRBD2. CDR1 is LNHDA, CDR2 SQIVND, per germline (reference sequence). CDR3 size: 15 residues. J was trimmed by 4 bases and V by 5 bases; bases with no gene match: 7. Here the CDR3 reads CASSPRLAGLYEQYF. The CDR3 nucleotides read TGTGCCAGTAGTCCAAGACTAGCGGGGCTATACGAGCAGTACTTC.

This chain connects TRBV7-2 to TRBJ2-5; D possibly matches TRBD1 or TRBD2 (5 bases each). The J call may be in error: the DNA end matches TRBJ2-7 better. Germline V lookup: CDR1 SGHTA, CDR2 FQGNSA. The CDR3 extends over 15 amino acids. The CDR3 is CASSLPGATIYEQYF. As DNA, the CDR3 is TGTGCCAGCAGTTTACCCGGGGCAACGATCTACGAGCAGTACTTC.

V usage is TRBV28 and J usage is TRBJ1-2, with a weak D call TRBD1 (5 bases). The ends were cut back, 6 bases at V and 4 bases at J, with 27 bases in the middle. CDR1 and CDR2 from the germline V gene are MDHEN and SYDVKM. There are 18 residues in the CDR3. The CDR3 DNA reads TGTGCCAGCAGCCCCCCTCTTACAGGAGCGGGGTCGGTCTATGGCTACACCTTC. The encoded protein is CASSPPLTGAGSVYGYTF.

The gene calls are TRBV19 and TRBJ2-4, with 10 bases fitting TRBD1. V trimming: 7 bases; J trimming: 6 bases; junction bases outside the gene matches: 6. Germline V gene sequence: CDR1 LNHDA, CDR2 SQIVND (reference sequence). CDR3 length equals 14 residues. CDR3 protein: CASTLRDRGNIQYF. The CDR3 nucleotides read TGTGCCAGTACCCTCCGGGACAGGGGAAACATTCAGTACTTC.